The rows below give T cell receptor beta chains drawn from one sample of a study of naive and memory T cell subsets. TCRdb analysed the UMI-ligation and nested PCR reads with MiXCR anew, one entry per CDR3 protein. This table has around 13,000 distinct CDR3 sequences, around 5.5% appearing once. Specimen: skin, collected from a tuberculin skin test site. Source of these receptors: an adult in good health. CDR3s include the opening cysteine and the closing phenylalanine or tryptophan. The D gene is left open where the match is weak. Clone size is given for some rows only: seen once, a few or many times, or a class if the clone is expanded.

abundance,v_gene,j_gene,d_gene,CDR3aa,CDR3nt
many,TRBV29-1,TRBJ2-1,TRBD1,CSGNRGSDHNEQFF,TGCAGCGGGAACAGGGGAAGCGACCACAATGAGCAGTTCTTC
few,TRBV20-1,TRBJ2-3,.,CSPSNPPDTQYF,TGCAGTCCGTCGAACCCCCCAGATACGCAGTATTTT
many,TRBV11-1,TRBJ1-1,TRBD1,CASSYPDRGNTEAFF,TGTGCCAGCAGCTATCCGGACAGGGGGAACACTGAAGCTTTCTTT
medium-sized,TRBV5-4,TRBJ2-2,TRBD1,CASSSRTGGEPGELFF,TGTGCCAGCAGCAGCCGGACAGGGGGCGAACCCGGGGAGCTGTTTTTT
.,TRBV6-1,TRBJ1-1,.,CASRRDGGGTEAFF,TGTGCCAGCAGAAGAGACGGCGGGGGTACTGAAGCTTTCTTT
many,TRBV25-1,TRBJ1-1,.,CASSEWMAEAFF,TGTGCCAGCAGTGAATGGATGGCTGAAGCTTTCTTT
few,TRBV5-5,TRBJ1-1,.,CASSLVALSATEAFF,TGTGCCAGCAGCTTGGTAGCCTTGAGCGCCACCGAAGCTTTCTTT
many,TRBV9,TRBJ2-3,TRBD1,CASSVGGQGYRTDTQYF,TGTGCCAGCAGCGTGGGGGGACAGGGGTACCGCACAGATACGCAGTATTTT
many,TRBV20-1,TRBJ2-5,.,CSARGSGKGGRETQYF,TGCAGTGCTAGAGGATCGGGGAAGGGGGGCAGGGAGACCCAGTACTTC
.,TRBV5-1,TRBJ2-3,TRBD1,CASSLPGQVGDTQYF,TGCGCCAGCAGCCTACCGGGACAGGTAGGAGATACGCAGTATTTT
many,TRBV30,TRBJ2-2,.,CAWGREPGELFF,TGTGCCTGGGGACGGGAACCGGGGGAGCTGTTTTTT
few,TRBV28,TRBJ1-4,TRBD1,CASSYLGQYNEKLFF,TGTGCCAGCAGTTATTTGGGACAGTATAATGAAAAACTGTTTTTT
medium-sized,TRBV7-2,TRBJ2-7,TRBD2,CASSLARLTSGVPGGYEQYF,TGTGCCAGCAGCTTAGCGCGGTTGACTAGCGGGGTCCCGGGCGGCTACGAGCAGTACTTC
medium-sized,TRBV12-3/TRBV12-4,TRBJ2-1,TRBD2,CASSWTSGGAAEQFF,TGTGCCAGCAGTTGGACTAGCGGGGGGGCCGCTGAGCAGTTCTTC
many,TRBV12-3/TRBV12-4,TRBJ2-2,.,CASSFWGGTGELFF,TGTGCCAGCAGTTTCTGGGGTGGAACCGGGGAGCTGTTTTTT
many,TRBV5-6,TRBJ2-7,.,CASSLSTSLGITYEQYF,TGTGCCAGCAGCTTGTCAACATCCCTGGGTATAACCTACGAGCAGTACTTC
few,TRBV4-3,TRBJ2-2,.,CASSPGGLGRSNTGELFF,TGCGCCAGCAGCCCTGGGGGTCTAGGTCGGTCGAACACCGGGGAGCTGTTTTTT
many,TRBV20-1,TRBJ1-5,.,CSASSPGPTQPQHF,TGCAGTGCTAGTAGCCCTGGGCCGACTCAGCCCCAGCATTTT
.,TRBV5-4,TRBJ2-7,.,CASSLPGYF,TGTGCCAGCAGCTTACCGGGTTACTTC
many,TRBV6-5,TRBJ2-5,.,CASSSRLGETQYF,TGTGCCAGCAGTTCCCGACTAGGAGAGACCCAGTACTTC
.,TRBV7-3,TRBJ1-2,.,CASSSDRRNGYTF,TGTGCCAGCAGCTCCGACAGGAGAAATGGCTACACCTTC
many,TRBV20-1,TRBJ2-3,.,CSERGVATDTQYF,TGCAGTGAACGCGGGGTGGCCACAGATACGCAGTATTTT
many,TRBV20-1,TRBJ2-1,TRBD2,CSARLPSTSGYNEQFF,TGCAGTGCTAGATTACCCTCCACTAGCGGCTACAATGAGCAGTTCTTC